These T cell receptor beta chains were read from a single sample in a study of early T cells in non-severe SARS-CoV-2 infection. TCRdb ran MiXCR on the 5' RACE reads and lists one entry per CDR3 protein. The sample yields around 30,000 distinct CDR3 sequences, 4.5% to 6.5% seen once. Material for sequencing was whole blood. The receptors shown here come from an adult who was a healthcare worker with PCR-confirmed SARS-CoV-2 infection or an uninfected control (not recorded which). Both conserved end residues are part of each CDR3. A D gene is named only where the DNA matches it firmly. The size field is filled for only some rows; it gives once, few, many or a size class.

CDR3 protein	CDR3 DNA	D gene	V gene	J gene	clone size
CASGRTGEGSPLHF	TGTGCCAGCGGACGGACAGGCGAAGGTTCACCCCTCCACTTT	TRBD1	TRBV5-4	TRBJ1-6	few
CASSSLATVTFYEQYF	TGTGCCAGCAGTTCTCTCGCGACAGTAACCTTCTACGAGCAGTACTTC	NA	TRBV28	TRBJ2-7	few
CASSGEVWETQYF	TGTGCCAGCAGTGGAGAGGTATGGGAGACCCAGTACTTC	NA	TRBV6-1	TRBJ2-5	many
CASSARTFYGYTF	TGTGCCAGCAGCGCAAGGACATTCTATGGCTACACCTTC	NA	TRBV7-8	TRBJ1-2	NA
CSASVEGGYGYTF	TGCAGTGCTAGCGTAGAAGGTGGCTATGGCTACACCTTC	NA	TRBV20-1	TRBJ1-2	many
CASSLGVEETQYF	TGTGCCAGCAGCTTAGGGGTTGAAGAGACCCAGTACTTC	NA	TRBV7-7	TRBJ2-5	many
CASSTGLAGEPWNEQFF	TGCGCCAGCAGCACCGGACTAGCGGGAGAACCGTGGAATGAGCAGTTCTTC	TRBD2	TRBV5-1	TRBJ2-1	many
CASSLGAAGPKLTQYF	TGTGCCAGCAGCTTAGGGGCGGCAGGCCCAAAACTGACCCAGTACTTC	NA	TRBV11-2	TRBJ2-5	many
CATSRDRGDTQYF	TGTGCCACCAGCAGAGATAGAGGAGATACGCAGTATTTT	NA	TRBV15	TRBJ2-3	medium-sized
CASSFEGAPYGYTF	TGTGCCAGCAGTTTTGAGGGTGCTCCCTATGGCTACACCTTC	NA	TRBV12-3/TRBV12-4	TRBJ1-2	NA
CASSGSTGTGGYEQYF	TGTGCCAGCAGCGGATCCACCGGGACAGGGGGCTACGAGCAGTACTTC	TRBD1	TRBV7-9	TRBJ2-7	NA
CATSNRGQGSYNEQFF	TGTGCCACCTCAAATCGGGGACAGGGCTCCTACAATGAGCAGTTCTTC	TRBD1	TRBV24-1	TRBJ2-1	many
CASSPGQGTEAFF	TGTGCCAGCTCACCCGGACAGGGCACTGAAGCTTTCTTT	TRBD1	TRBV18	TRBJ1-1	medium-sized
CASSFSVNQPQHF	TGTGCCAGCAGTTTTTCGGTAAATCAGCCCCAGCATTTT	NA	TRBV27	TRBJ1-5	many
CSAPGGSSQYF	TGCAGTGCCCCCGGGGGGTCTTCGCAGTATTTT	TRBD2	TRBV20-1	TRBJ2-3	few
CASSGRRGTGENTGELFF	TGTGCCAGCAGTGGCCGGCGAGGAACGGGCGAGAACACCGGGGAGCTGTTTTTT	NA	TRBV12-3/TRBV12-4	TRBJ2-2	many
CASTLSSGDIQYF	TGTGCCAGCACATTAAGTAGCGGGGACATTCAGTACTTC	TRBD2	TRBV12-3/TRBV12-4	TRBJ2-4	many
CASSLSGGDEQFF	TGTGCCAGCAGCCTGTCAGGGGGCGATGAGCAGTTCTTC	TRBD1	TRBV7-3	TRBJ2-1	many
CASSLSISGTDYEQYF	TGTGCCAGCAGCTTATCGATTAGTGGGACTGACTACGAGCAGTACTTC	NA	TRBV7-9	TRBJ2-7	many
CASSESWSDKETQYF	TGTGCCAGCAGTGAATCTTGGTCAGACAAAGAGACCCAGTACTTC	NA	TRBV2	TRBJ2-5	NA
CSARPDSTDTQYF	TGCAGTGCTAGACCGGACTCCACAGATACGCAGTATTTT	NA	TRBV20-1	TRBJ2-3	NA
CASSERGGRETQYF	TGTGCCAGCAGTGAACGGGGGGGACGAGAGACCCAGTACTTC	TRBD2	TRBV25-1	TRBJ2-5	few
CASSRQGVSYEQYF	TGTGCCAGCAGTCGACAGGGGGTCTCCTACGAGCAGTACTTC	TRBD1	TRBV6-1	TRBJ2-7	many
CASSQVSSGTDTQYF	TGTGCCAGCAGCCAAGTATCGTCCGGCACAGATACGCAGTATTTT	NA	TRBV3-1	TRBJ2-3	NA
CSVAHTESYEQYF	TGCAGCGTTGCCCACACCGAGTCCTACGAGCAGTACTTC	NA	TRBV29-1	TRBJ2-7	many
CASKAAQNTEAFF	TGCGCCAGCAAGGCAGCGCAGAACACTGAAGCTTTCTTT	NA	TRBV5-1	TRBJ1-1	medium-sized
CASSLGRDTQYF	TGTGCCAGCAGCTTAGGAAGGGATACGCAGTATTTT	NA	TRBV7-2	TRBJ2-3	NA
CASSLTAEYTDTQYF	TGTGCCAGCAGCTTGACAGCAGAGTACACAGATACGCAGTATTTT	NA	TRBV7-3	TRBJ2-3	many
CASSFQTVSSYNEQFF	TGTGCCAGCAGTTTCCAGACGGTGAGCTCCTACAATGAGCAGTTCTTC	NA	TRBV27	TRBJ2-1	NA
CAWSDPPRETRAFF	TGTGCCTGGAGTGACCCTCCCAGGGAGACGAGGGCTTTCTTT	NA	TRBV30	TRBJ1-1	few
CASGEGARELFF	TGCGCCAGCGGAGAGGGGGCGCGGGAGCTGTTTTTT	TRBD1	TRBV5-1	TRBJ2-2	few
CASSVRQGVKEKLFF	TGCGCCAGCAGCGTGCGACAGGGAGTAAAAGAAAAACTGTTTTTT	TRBD1	TRBV5-1	TRBJ1-4	few
CASSIEGSYRYGAFF	TGTGCCAGCAGCATTGAGGGGTCGTACCGCTATGGGGCTTTCTTT	NA	TRBV7-2	TRBJ1-1	few
CSARRDIDLRVGYF	TGCAGTGCTAGGAGGGACATCGACCTTAGGGTAGGGTACTTC	NA	TRBV20-1	TRBJ2-7	many
CASSAGQGYTGELFF	TGTGCCAGCTCAGCGGGACAGGGATACACCGGGGAGCTGTTTTTT	TRBD1	TRBV18	TRBJ2-2	many
CASSPRDRGIDEQYF	TGTGCCAGCAGCCCCCGGGACAGGGGTATCGACGAGCAGTACTTC	TRBD1	TRBV7-6	TRBJ2-7	few
CASRTLRGLSGNTIYF	TGTGCCAGCAGAACTCTTCGGGGGCTCTCTGGAAACACCATATATTTT	NA	TRBV11-2	TRBJ1-3	many
CASIFIFDRGLNGNQPQHF	TGTGCCAGCATCTTCATCTTCGACAGGGGGCTTAATGGCAATCAGCCCCAGCATTTT	TRBD1	TRBV3-1	TRBJ1-5	many
CSARDSGRGDTQYF	TGCAGTGCTAGGGATAGCGGGAGGGGAGATACGCAGTATTTT	TRBD2	TRBV20-1	TRBJ2-3	many